Shown below are 30 T cell receptor beta chains from a single sample sequenced in a study of cytomegalovirus exposure and HLA in healthy donors. In the PCR, 60 Vbeta and 13 Jbeta primers were used. Assay: immunoSEQ multiplex PCR; the TCRdb copy retains only in-frame clones and omits some. The sample has approximately 110,000 clones, about three quarters seen once; the top ten hold roughly 5%. The sequenced sample was PBMCs. Receptors were obtained from a female donor in good health and CMV-seropositive.

The chain joins TRBV5-4 to TRBJ2-7; TRBD1 might be the D (6 bases). Germline CDR1 is SGHNT and CDR2 is YYREEE (reference sequence). V was trimmed by 0 bases and J by 2 bases, leaving 15 bases between them. The CDR3 extends over 16 amino acids. The CDR3 sequence: CASSLGKNRAAYEQYF. Here the CDR3 DNA reads TGTGCCAGCAGCTTGGGGAAGAACAGGGCTGCCTACGAGCAGTACTTC.

The rearrangement joins TRBV7-3 to TRBJ2-1, with 7 bases aligning to TRBD1. This CDR3 contains 15 residues. The V segment lost 5 bases and the J segment 5 bases; nucleotides outside the gene matches: 9. Germline values: CDR1 SGHTA, CDR2 FQGTGA. The CDR3 loop is CASSPYRDSNNEQFF. CDR3 coding DNA: TGTGCCAGCAGCCCCTACCGGGACAGCAACAATGAGCAGTTCTTC.

The chain links TRBV10-3 to TRBJ2-3; D may be TRBD1 (5 bases). There are 12 residues in the CDR3. Germline V gives CDR1 ENHRY, CDR2 SYGVKD. V was cut by 7 bases and J by 4 bases, with 9 bases left in between. The CDR3: CAIKAGPDTQYF. Written as DNA, the CDR3 is TGTGCCATCAAGGCAGGGCCAGATACGCAGTATTTT.

This chain uses TRBV5-1 with TRBJ2-2, with TRBD1 as a possible D gene (5 bases). There are 13 residues in the CDR3. Trimming pared 4 bases from V and 8 bases from J, leaving 12 bases between. CDR1 and CDR2 (germline): SGHRS, YFSETQ. CDR3 sequence reads: CASSVVGEGELFF. The CDR3 region has the DNA TGCGCCAGCAGCGTCGTAGGGGAAGGGGAGCTGTTTTTT.

The V call is TRBV11-2, the J call TRBJ2-3; D is perhaps TRBD1 (5 bases). Trimming removed 4 bases from V and 0 bases from J, with 14 bases in between. Per germline, CDR1 SGHAT and CDR2 FQNNGV. The CDR3 has 16 amino acids. The CDR3 protein is CASSSNRILSTDTQYF. CDR3 coding DNA: TGTGCCAGCAGCTCAAACAGGATACTAAGCACAGATACGCAGTATTTT.

The rearrangement links TRBV9 to TRBJ1-5, with D unclear. The CDR3 contains 15 residues. V was cut by 0 bases and J by 5 bases, with 12 bases left in between. The germline gives CDR1 SGDLS, CDR2 YYNGEE. This CDR3 is CASSVGRAPDQPQHF. The CDR3, as DNA: TGTGCCAGCAGCGTAGGGCGGGCCCCGGATCAGCCCCAGCATTTT.

The V call is TRBV5-1, the J call TRBJ1-4; 9 nucleotides line up with TRBD1. Germline values: CDR1 SGHRS, CDR2 YFSETQ. The CDR3 length is 14 residues. J was trimmed by 5 bases and V by 4 bases; bases with no gene match: 3. This chain's CDR3 is CASSVDRGNEKLFF. In DNA, the CDR3 is TGCGCCAGCAGCGTCGACAGGGGGAATGAAAAACTGTTTTTT.

In this sample, this clone turned up once. The rearrangement joins TRBV19 to TRBJ1-2, with no clear D. The CDR3 contains 11 residues. Deletions cut 3 bases from V and 7 bases from J, with 6 bases between. CDR1 is LNHDA, CDR2 SQIVND, per germline (reference sequence). CDR3 in DNA: TGTGCCAGTAGTATCCGCAGTGGCTACACCTTC. This translates into CASSIRSGYTF.

The chain links TRBV5-5 to TRBJ1-5; 9 bases fit TRBD1. The V gene's germline CDR1 is SGHKS and CDR2 YYEKEE (reference sequence). The length of the CDR3 is 17 residues. V was clipped by 4 bases and J by 4 bases; unmatched bases: 12. The CDR3 DNA sequence: TGTGCCAGCAGCGCGTCGGGGGACAGGGCGGGGAATCAGCCCCAGCATTTT. Translating gives CASSASGDRAGNQPQHF.

The count of this clone is one. The CDR3 DNA reads as TGTGCCAGCAGACGCCCCGGGGGAAGGAGCTTCTACGAGCAGTACTTC. Amino acids: CASRRPGGRSFYEQYF. This chain links TRBV27 with TRBJ2-7; a possible D gene is TRBD2 (6 bases). The V gene's germline CDR1 is MNHEY and CDR2 SMNVEV (reference sequence). The V end lost 6 bases, the J end lost 3 bases, and 21 bases lay between the germline ends. The CDR3 loop spans 16 amino acids.

This chain joins TRBV30 and TRBJ2-5; 10 bases line up with TRBD2. With V trimmed by 0 bases and J by 4 bases, 8 bases remained unmatched. Germline assignment: CDR1 GTSNPN and CDR2 SVGIG (reference sequence). The CDR3 extends over 16 amino acids. The CDR3 loop reads CAWSVKRGGEVETQYF. The CDR3 DNA reads TGTGCCTGGAGTGTAAAGCGGGGGGGCGAGGTAGAGACCCAGTACTTC.

This clone was seen just once. The chain is built from TRBV6-6 and TRBJ1-2; maybe TRBD1 (5 bases). Germline V gene lookup returns CDR1 MNHNY and CDR2 SVGAGI (reference sequence). V was clipped by 5 bases and J by 7 bases, with 14 bases between them. The CDR3 has 13 amino acids. The CDR3 nucleotides are TGTGCCAGCAGTATAAGGACACTGGCTGGCTACACCTTC. Translating it yields CASSIRTLAGYTF.

J is TRBJ2-1 and V is TRBV7-8; D is possibly TRBD1 (5 bases). Germline V CDR1 and CDR2: SGHVS, FQNEAQ. Trimming cost V 3 bases and J 6 bases, with 9 bases left between them. This CDR3 comprises 13 residues. The CDR3 reads CASSFDDSNEQFF. The CDR3 DNA sequence: TGTGCCAGCAGCTTCGATGACAGCAATGAGCAGTTCTTC.

The J gene is TRBJ2-1, the V gene TRBV28, with 15 nucleotides matching TRBD2. This CDR3 spans 16 amino acids. V trimming: 2 bases; J trimming: 8 bases; junction bases outside the gene matches: 4. The germline V gene has CDR1 MDHEN and CDR2 SYDVKM. DNA for the CDR3: TGTGCCAGCAGTTTAAGCGGACTAGCGGGAGGGGATGAGCAGTTCTTC. Residues: CASSLSGLAGGDEQFF.

This rearrangement joins TRBV10-3 to TRBJ2-2; maybe TRBD1 (6 bases). Deletions cut 3 bases from V and 2 bases from J, with 13 bases between. Per the germline V gene, CDR1 is ENHRY and CDR2 is SYGVKD. This CDR3 spans 16 amino acids. The CDR3 spells CAISDMSRGNTGELFF. CDR3 bases: TGTGCCATCAGTGATATGTCCAGGGGTAACACCGGGGAGCTGTTTTTT.

The chain carries TRBV2 and TRBJ2-1, with 8 bases lining up with TRBD1. V lost 4 bases to trimming and J lost 6 bases; unmatched junction nucleotides: 17. Germline V CDR1 and CDR2: SNHLY, FYNNEI. This CDR3 spans 18 amino acids. For the CDR3, the DNA is TGTGCCAGCAGTGTACGACGACAGGGGAAAGGGCAGGCCAATGAGCAGTTCTTC. Amino acid sequence: CASSVRRQGKGQANEQFF.

CDR3 sequence (DNA): TGTGCCAGCAGTCCCGGGACTAGCGGGAGCAAAACCTACGAGCAGTACTTC. Amino acids: CASSPGTSGSKTYEQYF. The chain uses TRBV11-3 and TRBJ2-7, with 14 bases matching TRBD2. With 6 bases clipped from V and 2 bases from J, the junction kept 9 bases outside the gene matches. Germline assignment: CDR1 SGHNT and CDR2 YENEEA. CDR3 length: 17 amino acids. The full variable domain, in which reference TRBV11-3 and TRBJ2-7 provide the parts outside the CDR3, is EAGVVQSPRYKIIEKKQPVAFWCNPISGHNTLYWYLQNLGQGPELLIRYENEEAVDDSQLPKDRFSAERLKGVDSTLKIQPAELGDSAVYLCASSPGTSGSKTYEQYFGPGTRLTVT.

The rearrangement uses TRBV6-4 and TRBJ2-3; 8 bases match TRBD2. Germline values: CDR1 MRHNA, CDR2 SNTAGT. With 3 bases clipped from V and 1 base from J, the junction kept 6 bases outside the gene matches. This CDR3 is built from 16 residues. The CDR3 DNA reads TGTGCCAGCAGTGAGTCGAGCGGGGGCCGCACAGATACGCAGTATTTT. It yields the protein CASSESSGGRTDTQYF.

The J gene is TRBJ2-1, the V gene TRBV30; perhaps TRBD2 as D (5 bases). V was pared by 0 bases and J by 10 bases, with 13 bases between. Germline CDR1 and CDR2: GTSNPN and SVGIG (reference sequence). The CDR3 contains 13 residues. This chain's CDR3 is CAWSVLLGGEQFF. The CDR3, as DNA: TGTGCCTGGAGTGTACTACTAGGCGGGGAGCAGTTCTTC. Full variable domain (outside the CDR3, taken from reference TRBV30 and TRBJ2-1): SQTIHQWPATLVQPVGSPLSLECTVEGTSNPNLYWYRQAAGRGLQLLFYSVGIGQISSEVPQNLSASRPQDRQFILSSKKLLLSDSGFYLCAWSVLLGGEQFFGPGTRLTVL.

This sequence joins TRBV9 and TRBJ2-7, with 10 bases aligning to TRBD2. The CDR3 has 20 residues. V trimming: 0 bases; J trimming: 3 bases; junction bases outside the gene matches: 18. Germline assignment: CDR1 SGDLS and CDR2 YYNGEE. The CDR3: CASSVEQSGRGVSGNYEQYF. CDR3 sequence (DNA): TGTGCCAGCAGCGTAGAACAAAGCGGGAGGGGAGTCTCGGGAAACTACGAGCAGTACTTC.

V is TRBV5-4 and J is TRBJ2-7; a weak D match, TRBD1 (5 bases). Looked up from germline, CDR1 is SGHNT and CDR2 is YYREEE (reference sequence). V shed 4 bases and J shed 2 bases, with 16 bases lying between them. This CDR3 is built from 15 residues. CDR3 DNA sequence: TGTGCCAGCAGCCATGACAGTCGAGGCCCCTACGAGCAGTACTTC. Translation gives CASSHDSRGPYEQYF.

V gene TRBV9 combines with J gene TRBJ1-2; TRBD1 might be the D (6 bases). Germline V gene lookup returns CDR1 SGDLS and CDR2 YYNGEE. This CDR3 region has 15 residues. Deletions cut 5 bases from V and 4 bases from J, with 18 bases between. The CDR3 region has the DNA TGTGCCAGCAGGAGGTCCCCACAGGGTGGCTATGGCTACACCTTC. It is translated as CASRRSPQGGYGYTF. The full variable domain, in which reference TRBV9 and TRBJ1-2 provide the parts outside the CDR3, is DSGVTQTPKHLITATGQRVTLRCSPRSGDLSVYWYQQSLDQGLQFLIQYYNGEERAKGNILERFSAQQFPDLHSELNLSSLELGDSALYFCASRRSPQGGYGYTFGSGTRLTVV.

The rearrangement uses TRBV10-3 and TRBJ2-1; D not certain. This CDR3 comprises 12 residues. The germline gives CDR1 ENHRY, CDR2 SYGVKD. V lost 4 bases, J lost 4 bases, and 5 bases lay in between. CDR3 sequence (DNA): TGTGCCATCAGTGGAGGTTACAATGAGCAGTTCTTC. This translates into CAISGGYNEQFF.

The chain couples TRBV28 to TRBJ1-3; 8 bases align to TRBD1. After removal of 7 bases from V and 0 bases from J, the junction contained 5 bases not matched to a gene. The CDR3 totals 15 residues. Germline V gene lookup returns CDR1 MDHEN and CDR2 SYDVKM. Here the CDR3 DNA reads TGTGCCAGCATTACTGGACAGGGCTCTGGAAACACCATATATTTT. Protein: CASITGQGSGNTIYF. Variable domain in full (rest from reference TRBV28 and TRBJ1-3): DVKVTQSSRYLVKRTGEKVFLECVQDMDHENMFWYRQDPGLGLRLIYFSYDVKMKEKGDIPEGYSVSREKKERFSLILESASTNQTSMYLCASITGQGSGNTIYFGEGSWLTVV.

The rearrangement uses TRBV6-1 and TRBJ1-1; a possible D gene is TRBD1 (5 bases). V dropped 5 bases and J dropped 4 bases, with 17 bases sitting between them. Germline CDR1 reads MNHNS; CDR2 reads SASEGT. The CDR3 has 15 amino acids. CDR3 region: CASSRQRLGATEAFF. CDR3 coding DNA: TGTGCCAGCAGTAGACAGAGGCTCGGAGCCACTGAAGCTTTCTTT.

This chain uses TRBV5-1 with TRBJ2-7; 12 bases line up with TRBD1. The V and J ends lost 0 bases and 6 bases, in that order; junction bases with no gene match: 7. Germline CDR1 is SGHRS and CDR2 is YFSETQ. The CDR3 is 16 residues long. In DNA, the CDR3 is TGCGCCAGCAGCTTGGTGGGGGGGACAGGGGGCTCCGAGCAGTACTTC. Translating gives CASSLVGGTGGSEQYF.

V and J are TRBV6-1 and TRBJ1-1, with 7 bases matching TRBD1. Germline assignment: CDR1 MNHNS and CDR2 SASEGT. The CDR3 runs 13 residues. With V trimmed by 4 bases and J by 4 bases, 3 bases remained unmatched. CDR3 amino acids: CASSGGGPTEAFF. The CDR3 region has the DNA TGTGCCAGCAGTGGAGGGGGCCCCACTGAAGCTTTCTTT.

The J gene is TRBJ1-4, the V gene TRBV2; weak D call: TRBD1 (5 bases). Looked up from germline, CDR1 is SNHLY and CDR2 is FYNNEI. V was pared by 5 bases and J by 8 bases, with 18 bases between. The CDR3 covers 15 residues. The chain's CDR3 is CASSFRTPGEEKLFF. In DNA form, the CDR3 reads TGTGCCAGCAGTTTTCGAACGCCGGGGGAAGAAAAACTGTTTTTT.

The gene calls are TRBV28 and TRBJ1-4; TRBD1 might be the D (6 bases). Looked up from germline, CDR1 is MDHEN and CDR2 is SYDVKM. The CDR3 runs 15 residues. The V end lost 5 bases, the J end lost 2 bases, and 12 bases lay between the germline ends. Written as DNA, the CDR3 is TGTGCCAGCAGTACCAACAGGGTTACTAATGAAAAACTGTTTTTT. This gives the protein CASSTNRVTNEKLFF.

V is TRBV5-6 and J is TRBJ1-6, with 7 bases fitting TRBD1. The junction had 3 bases not matched to a gene; V was cut back by 1 base and J by 2 bases. This CDR3 contains 16 residues. The germline V gene encodes CDR1 SGHDT and CDR2 YYEEEE. The CDR3 sequence is CASSLWDSPYNSPLHF. CDR3 coding DNA: TGTGCCAGCAGCTTGTGGGACAGTCCCTATAATTCACCCCTCCACTTT.